One and the same sample provided the 5 T cell receptor beta chains below, sequenced in a study of CD8+ T cells in alopecia areata. The treatment denotes: oral pan-JAK inhibitor, 5-10 mg twice daily. RNA extraction and reverse transcription yielded cDNA as sequencing template. Only in-frame clones appear in the TCRdb table, and some are missing; sequencing was by immunoSEQ multiplex PCR. In the table there are 95,000 to 100,000 clones, 60% to 75% of which are singletons. This sample comprised CD8+ T cells sorted from blood, obtained at week 4, from a patient treated with tofacitinib. The receptors shown here come from a human donor with alopecia areata.

Sample share makes this clone hyperexpanded. The sample has other DNA sequences that encode this CDR3 too. V usage is TRBV11-2 and J usage is TRBJ2-7, with no clear D. The V end lost 0 bases, the J end lost 0 bases, and 9 bases lay between the germline ends. CDR3 length equals 15 residues. Germline V gene data show CDR1 as SGHAT and CDR2 as FQNNGV. The CDR3 DNA sequence: TGTGCCAGCAGCTTAGATCCCACGTTCTCCTACGAGCAGTACTTC. It translates to CASSLDPTFSYEQYF.

The chain joins TRBV5-1 to TRBJ1-2; possible D gene TRBD1, 6 bases. This CDR3 spans 15 amino acids. Germline values: CDR1 SGHRS, CDR2 YFSETQ. Trimming pared 5 bases from V and 4 bases from J, leaving 18 bases between. The CDR3 DNA follows: TGCGCCAGCAGGGAGGACTCTCGGGGGCTCTATGGCTACACCTTC. Its protein product is CASREDSRGLYGYTF.

V is TRBV4-3 and J is TRBJ1-1; D is possibly TRBD1 (5 bases). V lost 4 bases to trimming and J lost 0 bases, with 12 bases between them. The CDR3 is made up of 15 amino acids. Germline values: CDR1 LGHNA, CDR2 YSLEER. The DNA for the CDR3 is TGCGCCAGCAGCCTTACCCGACAGATGAACACTGAAGCTTTCTTT. Protein product: CASSLTRQMNTEAFF.

The chain employs TRBV7-8 and TRBJ2-1; D may be TRBD2 (6 bases). Trimming shortened V by 5 bases and J by 9 bases, and 26 bases separated the two germline ends. Germline CDR1 reads SGHVS; CDR2 reads FQNEAQ. This CDR3 spans 17 amino acids. The chain's CDR3 is CASSREPGGGRGIEQFF. Here the CDR3 DNA reads TGTGCCAGCAGCCGGGAGCCAGGCGGAGGGCGGGGTATTGAGCAGTTCTTC.

The J gene is TRBJ1-6, the V gene TRBV7-2; 9 bases map to TRBD1. This CDR3 comprises 16 residues. CDR1 is SGHTA and CDR2 is FQGNSA in the germline V gene. V dropped 4 bases and J dropped 7; count of bases not matched to a gene: 8. CDR3 sequence (DNA): TGTGCCAGCAGCTCCGAAGCCGGGACAGGGAATTCACCCCTCCACTTT. This codes for CASSSEAGTGNSPLHF.